The present T cell receptor (beta chain) was sequenced within a study of metastatic and nonmetastatic thyroid tumors. Every patient was untreated before thyroid surgery. MiXCR was used by TCRdb to re-call the PCR reads. The table includes approximately 7,000 clones, roughly 30% detected once. V lost 0 bases to trimming and J lost 12 bases, with 15 bases between them. The germline V gene encodes CDR1 SGHRS and CDR2 YFSETQ. The CDR3 is 13 amino acids. Specimen: adjacent normal tissue. The receptor comes from a female donor with papillary thyroid cancer or a benign thyroid nodule (not recorded which). Some clones in this sample may be carry-over from other donors' samples. The chain couples TRBV5-1 to TRBJ1-2, with a weak D call TRBD1 (5 bases). As DNA, the CDR3 is TGCGCCAGCAGCTTGGCCGAGGGGCATGTCCACACCTTC. Its translation is CASSLAEGHVHTF.